This TCR beta chain appears in the sequencing data of a study of cytomegalovirus exposure and HLA in healthy donors. Assay: immunoSEQ multiplex PCR; the TCRdb copy retains only in-frame clones and omits some. The sample lists 200,000 to 250,000 clones; around four fifths were seen once. The origin of this receptor is a woman aged 18-35 years in good health and CMV-seronegative. Sequencing was performed on PBMCs.

The CDR3, as DNA: TGTGCCTGGAGTGTACAATGGTTACAGCAGTACTTC. Amino acid sequence: CAWSVQWLQQYF. This sequence joins TRBV30 and TRBJ2-7; D gene unclear. The V gene's germline CDR1 is GTSNPN and CDR2 SVGIG (reference sequence). Trimming pared 0 bases from V and 8 bases from J, leaving 11 bases between. The CDR3 extends over 12 amino acids.